What follows are 19 T cell receptor beta chains derived from one specimen sequenced in a study of regulatory T cells in long-lasting Graves disease. Time point reported: persistent/refractory GD, antithyroid drugs over 5 years with positive TRAb. Construction of the TCR library relied on RNA isolated from PBMCs. Construction of the TCR beta libraries employed iRepertoire HTBI primers in conjunction with Arm-PCR of CDR3 regions. TCRdb analysed the multiplex PCR reads with MiXCR anew, one entry per CDR3 protein. Among some 470,000 distinct CDR3 sequences listed, under 25% were seen once. This material consisted of peripheral blood mononuclear cells (PBMCs), taken when the disease was refractory, from a patient treated with antithyroid drugs. The origin of the receptors is a female donor with Graves disease.

The table lists this clonotype with many counts. The V call is TRBV2, the J call TRBJ1-1; D gene unclear. Germline V lookup: CDR1 SNHLY, CDR2 FYNNEI. The CDR3 has 13 residues. Deletions cut 6 bases from V and 1 base from J, with 9 bases between. The CDR3 here is CASSYNTNTEAFF. CDR3 DNA sequence: TGTGCCAGCAGCTACAATACGAACACTGAAGCTTTCTTT.

Points on this clonotype: One base away lies a much larger clone, so this may be a sequencing read error. The chain is built from TRBV11-2 and TRBJ2-7; TRBD1 aligns across 7 bases. CDR3 length: 15 residues. With V trimmed by 1 base and J by 4 bases, 7 bases remained unmatched. In germline, CDR1 is SGHAT, CDR2 FQNNGV. This chain's CDR3 is CASSLGGGDWYEQYF. Here the CDR3 DNA reads TGTGCCAGCAGCTTAGGAGGGGGCGACTGGTACGAGCAGTACTTC.

Many counts were recorded for this clonotype. V and J are TRBV6-2 or TRBV6-3 and TRBJ1-4; TRBD1 matches at 9 bases. Germline CDR1 is MNHEY and CDR2 is SVGEGT. The J segment lost 8 bases and the V segment lost 2 bases, leaving 6 bases of the junction unmatched. The CDR3 extends over 15 amino acids. In DNA form, the CDR3 reads TGTGCCAGCAGTTACGGCGGGACAGGGAGCGAAAAACTGTTTTTT. Translating it yields CASSYGGTGSEKLFF.

In its sample, this clonotype was seen many times. The chain couples TRBV5-8 to TRBJ1-1; D is perhaps TRBD1 (5 bases). Germline V gene data show CDR1 as SGHTS and CDR2 as YDEGEE. The CDR3 runs to 14 residues. V lost 0 bases and J lost 5, with 11 bases in between. CDR3 amino acids: CASSLVGWGTEAFF. CDR3 coding DNA: TGTGCCAGCAGCTTGGTAGGGTGGGGGACTGAAGCTTTCTTT.

This clonotype has ten or more counts. The chain combines TRBV3-1 with TRBJ1-2; maybe TRBD1 (5 bases). The V and J ends lost 1 base and 8 bases respectively, with 8 bases between them. This CDR3 comprises 12 residues. CDR1 and CDR2 from the germline V gene are LGHDT and YNNKEL (reference sequence). This chain's CDR3 is CASSQGGTGYTF. For the CDR3, the DNA is TGTGCCAGCAGCCAAGGTGGGACCGGCTACACCTTC. The whole variable domain, remainder taken from reference TRBV3-1 and TRBJ1-2, is DTAVSQTPKYLVTQMGNDKSIKCEQNLGHDTMYWYKQDSKKFLKIMFSYNNKELIINETVPNRFSPKSPDKAHLNLHINSLELGDSAVYFCASSQGGTGYTFGSGTRLTVV.

This clonotype was detected many times. The chain is built from TRBV11-2 and TRBJ2-7; TRBD2 matches at 9 bases. J gave up 7 bases and V 1 base, and 5 bases lay outside the gene matches. Germline V gene sequence: CDR1 SGHAT, CDR2 FQNNGV. The CDR3 is made up of 14 amino acids. CDR3 bases: TGTGCCAGCAGCTTAGGTTCGCTAGCGGGAGAGCAGTACTTC. This translates into CASSLGSLAGEQYF.

The chain joins TRBV29-1 to TRBJ1-2; D is undetermined. Germline loops: CDR1 SQVTM, CDR2 ANQGSEA. This CDR3 is built from 13 residues. V lost 0 bases to trimming and J lost 5 bases, with 10 bases between them. The DNA for the CDR3 is TGCAGCGTTGAAGATCAACAACTATATGGCTACACCTTC. Its protein product is CSVEDQQLYGYTF.

This clonotype occurred a few times. The chain uses TRBV28 and TRBJ2-3; D assignment may be TRBD1 or TRBD2 (5 bases each). CDR1 is MDHEN, CDR2 SYDVKM, per germline. Trimming shortened V by 2 bases and J by 6 bases, and 6 bases separated the two germline ends. There are 12 residues in the CDR3. In nucleotides, the CDR3 is TGTGCCAGCAGTTTAGAGGGGGATACGCAGTATTTT. This gives the protein CASSLEGDTQYF. The full variable domain, its missing parts supplied by reference TRBV28 and TRBJ2-3, is DVKVTQSSRYLVKRTGEKVFLECVQDMDHENMFWYRQDPGLGLRLIYFSYDVKMKEKGDIPEGYSVSREKKERFSLILESASTNQTSMYLCASSLEGDTQYFGPGTRLTVL.

The sample holds many counts of this clonotype. The rearrangement uses TRBV12-3 or TRBV12-4 and TRBJ2-5, with 10 bases aligning to TRBD1. This CDR3 region has 14 residues. The V gene end was trimmed by 5 bases and the J gene end by 4 bases; junction bases not matched to a gene: 4. The CDR3 coding sequence is TGTGCCAGCAGTCCGACAGGGGGCCCAGAGACCCAGTACTTC. Translation: CASSPTGGPETQYF.

This clonotype has at least ten counts. J is TRBJ1-2 and V is TRBV28; D gene uncertain. The CDR3 runs to 14 residues. The V end was cut by 1 base, the J end by 4 bases, with 10 bases between. Germline values: CDR1 MDHEN, CDR2 SYDVKM. The CDR3 is CASSLSGGGYGYTF. Written as DNA, the CDR3 is TGTGCCAGCAGTTTATCAGGAGGCGGCTATGGCTACACCTTC.

This chain connects TRBV20-1 to TRBJ2-7; 7 bases are a match to TRBD1. This CDR3 has 13 residues. Germline CDR1 and CDR2: DFQATT and SNEGSKA (reference sequence). The junction had 4 bases not matched to a gene; V was cut back by 5 bases and J by 0 bases. The CDR3 loop reads CSAARDSSYEQYF. As DNA, the CDR3 is TGCAGTGCTGCCCGGGACAGCTCCTACGAGCAGTACTTC.

This clonotype was detected ten times or more. This chain uses TRBV29-1 with TRBJ2-5; TRBD1 matches at 8 bases. The CDR3 has 18 amino acids. Trimming took 1 base from V and 3 from J; bases not matched to a gene: 16. Looked up from germline, CDR1 is SQVTM and CDR2 is ANQGSEA. CDR3 protein: CSVEARGQVPTRKETQYF. Written as DNA, the CDR3 is TGCAGCGTTGAAGCCCGGGGACAGGTGCCGACTAGGAAAGAGACCCAGTACTTC.

This clonotype appeared a few times. V usage is TRBV5-1 and J usage is TRBJ2-3, with D uncertain. Per the germline V gene, CDR1 is SGHRS and CDR2 is YFSETQ. The CDR3 totals 15 residues. The V end was cut by 5 bases, the J end by 0 bases, with 13 bases between. CDR3 DNA sequence: TGCGCCAGCAGGTCTGGCCGATATAGCACAGATACGCAGTATTTT. This gives the protein CASRSGRYSTDTQYF.

This CDR3 reads CSVGSTYEQYF. The CDR3 nucleotides read TGCAGCGTTGGGTCTACCTACGAGCAGTACTTC. The chain combines TRBV29-1 with TRBJ2-7; no clear D gene. The CDR3 length is 11 residues. Germline loops: CDR1 SQVTM, CDR2 ANQGSEA. V dropped 4 bases and J dropped 2 bases, with 6 bases sitting between them.

Many counts were recorded for this clonotype. V and J are TRBV6-1 and TRBJ1-2, with TRBD1 identical over 7 bases. The V gene's germline CDR1 is MNHNS and CDR2 SASEGT. The CDR3 extends over 11 amino acids. J lost 6 bases, V lost 8 bases, and 3 bases had no gene match. The CDR3 spells CASATGDGYTF. Here the CDR3 DNA reads TGTGCCAGCGCTACAGGGGATGGCTACACCTTC.

The CDR3 protein is CAISGGLSPSYEQYF. DNA for the CDR3: TGTGCCATCAGCGGGGGCCTCTCACCTTCCTACGAGCAGTACTTC. This chain joins TRBV10-3 and TRBJ2-7; D may be TRBD1 or TRBD2 (6 bases each). This CDR3 comprises 15 residues. Germline V gene data show CDR1 as ENHRY and CDR2 as SYGVKD. Trimming shortened V by 6 bases and J by 1 base, and 16 bases separated the two germline ends.

This clonotype was counted between two and nine times. The rearrangement uses TRBV6-5 and TRBJ1-6; D unclear. Trimming removed 4 bases from V and 8 bases from J, with 12 bases in between. The CDR3 covers 14 residues. CDR1 is MNHEY, CDR2 SVGAGI, per germline. The CDR3 is CASSLEAGDSPLHF. As DNA, the CDR3 is TGTGCCAGCAGTTTGGAAGCAGGAGATTCACCCCTCCACTTT.

This clonotype appeared a few times. This could be a read error, since a much larger clone is one nucleotide away. V gene TRBV7-3 combines with J gene TRBJ1-1; D not resolved. Germline values: CDR1 SGHTA, CDR2 FQGTGA. This CDR3 comprises 13 residues. The CDR3 spells CASGSRRNIEAFF. Written as DNA, the CDR3 is TGTGCCAGCGGTTCGCGGAGGAACATTGAAGCTTTCTTT.

This CDR3 reads CASSQGRGGDWGNQPQHF. The CDR3 coding sequence is TGTGCCAGCAGCCAAGGTCGTGGGGGGGACTGGGGCAATCAGCCCCAGCATTTT. The J gene is TRBJ1-5, the V gene TRBV3-1; D is possibly TRBD1 (5 bases). The germline CDR1 and CDR2 sequences are LGHDT and YNNKEL (reference sequence). The CDR3 spans 18 residues. V was cut by 1 base and J by 2 bases, with 18 bases left in between.